The entry below gives a single TCR beta chain sequence along with its context. TCRdb reanalyzed the 5' RACE reads and collapses them to one entry per CDR3 protein, without DNA. The sample data list approximately 460,000 distinct CDR3 sequences. The germline gives CDR1 SGDLS, CDR2 YYNGEE. This CDR3 region has 13 residues. This record belongs to a study of T cells expressing NK-cell markers. Sequencing was performed on blood T cells: a sorted CD56 or NKG2C T cell subset, CD4+ or CD8+ T cells, or bulk PBMC T cells (not recorded which). The chain combines TRBV9 with TRBJ2-3; no DNA is available, so the TRBD1 call from TCRdb remains unchecked. This receptor was taken from a woman between 18 and 69 years old in good health. CDR3 sequence: CASQGGVTDTQYF.